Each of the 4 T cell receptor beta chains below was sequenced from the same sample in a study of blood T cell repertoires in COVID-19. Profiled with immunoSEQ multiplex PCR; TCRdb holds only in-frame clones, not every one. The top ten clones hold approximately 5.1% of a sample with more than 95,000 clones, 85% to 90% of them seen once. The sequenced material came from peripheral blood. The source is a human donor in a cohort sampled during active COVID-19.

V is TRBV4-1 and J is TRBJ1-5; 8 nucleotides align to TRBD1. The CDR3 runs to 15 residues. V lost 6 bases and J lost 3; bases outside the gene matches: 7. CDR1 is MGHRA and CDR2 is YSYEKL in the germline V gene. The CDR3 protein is CASRLRQGNNQPQHF. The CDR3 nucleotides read TGCGCCAGCAGACTCCGACAGGGGAACAATCAGCCCCAGCATTTT.

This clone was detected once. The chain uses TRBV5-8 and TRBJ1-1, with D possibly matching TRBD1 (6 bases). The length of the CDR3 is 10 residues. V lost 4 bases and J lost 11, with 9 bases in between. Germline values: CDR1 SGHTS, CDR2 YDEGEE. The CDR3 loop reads CASSGTTAFF. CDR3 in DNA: TGTGCCAGCAGCGGGACAACGGCTTTCTTT. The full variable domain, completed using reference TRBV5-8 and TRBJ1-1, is EAGVTQSPTHLIKTRGQQATLRCSPISGHTSVYWYQQALGLGLQFLLWYDEGEERNRGNFPPRFSGRQFPNYSSELNVNALELEDSALYLCASSGTTAFFGQGTRLTVV.

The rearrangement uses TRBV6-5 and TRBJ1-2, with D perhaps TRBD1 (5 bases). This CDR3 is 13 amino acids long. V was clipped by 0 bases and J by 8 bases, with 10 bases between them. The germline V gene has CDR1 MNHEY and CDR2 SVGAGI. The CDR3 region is CASSYSSGWGYTF. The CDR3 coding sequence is TGTGCCAGCAGTTACTCGTCAGGGTGGGGCTACACCTTC.

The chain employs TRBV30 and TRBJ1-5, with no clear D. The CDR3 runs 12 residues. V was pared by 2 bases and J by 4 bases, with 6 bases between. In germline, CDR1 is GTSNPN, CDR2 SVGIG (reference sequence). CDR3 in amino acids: CAWSKQNQPQHF. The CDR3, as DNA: TGTGCCTGGAGTAAACAGAATCAGCCCCAGCATTTT. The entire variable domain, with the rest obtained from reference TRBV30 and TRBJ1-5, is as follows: SQTIHQWPATLVQPVGSPLSLECTVEGTSNPNLYWYRQAAGRGLQLLFYSVGIGQISSEVPQNLSASRPQDRQFILSSKKLLLSDSGFYLCAWSKQNQPQHFGDGTRLSIL.